Listed here are 18 T cell receptor beta chains from one sample, sequenced in a study of blood T cell repertoires in COVID-19. The table came from immunoSEQ multiplex PCR; TCRdb's copy has only in-frame clones and leaves some out. The table records more than 85,000 clones, nearly 80% of them present only once. Sequencing was carried out using peripheral blood. The receptors were gathered from a woman aged 80 or older with active or convalescent COVID-19.

This chain connects TRBV11-2 to TRBJ2-7; D not certain. CDR3 length equals 12 residues. Trimming took 8 bases from V and 1 from J, leaving 9 bases between them. CDR1 and CDR2 (germline): SGHAT, FQNNGV. CDR3: CASRHFSYEQYF. CDR3 bases: TGTGCCAGCCGACACTTTTCCTACGAGCAGTACTTC.

The CDR3 nucleotides are TGTGCCAGCAGCGTCGGACAGGGGTCCAACGAGCAGTACTTC. This sequence encodes CASSVGQGSNEQYF. The chain links TRBV9 to TRBJ2-7; the match to TRBD1 covers 9 bases. V was clipped by 2 bases and J by 5 bases; unmatched bases: 5. The V gene's germline CDR1 is SGDLS and CDR2 YYNGEE. CDR3 length: 14 residues.

The rearrangement uses TRBV6-1 and TRBJ1-6; maybe TRBD1 (5 bases). V was trimmed by 1 base and J by 2 bases, leaving 9 bases between them. CDR1 is MNHNS, CDR2 SASEGT, per germline. The CDR3 is 16 amino acids. CDR3 sequence (DNA): TGTGCCAGCAGTGAAGGGCCAGGGACCTATAATTCACCCCTCCACTTT. Amino acid sequence: CASSEGPGTYNSPLHF.

There are many counts of this clone. The V gene is TRBV20-1, the J gene TRBJ2-2; the D gene is possibly TRBD2 (5 bases). V lost 3 bases and J 3 bases, leaving 11 bases between the germline ends. The CDR3 is 14 residues long. Germline assignment: CDR1 DFQATT and CDR2 SNEGSKA (reference sequence). CDR3 region: CSASNAADTGELFF. The CDR3 DNA is TGCAGTGCTAGTAATGCAGCGGACACCGGGGAGCTGTTTTTT.

The chain employs TRBV5-4 and TRBJ2-2; tentatively, D is TRBD2 (6 bases). The V end lost 4 bases, the J end lost 0 bases, and 13 bases lay between the germline ends. The CDR3 runs 16 residues. From germline, CDR1 is SGHNT and CDR2 YYREEE (reference sequence). The CDR3 loop is CASSKRTTSNTGELFF. The CDR3 DNA reads TGTGCCAGCAGCAAGCGGACTACCTCGAACACCGGGGAGCTGTTTTTT.

The chain recombines TRBV5-1 with TRBJ2-7; no reliable D call. Trimming shortened V by 0 bases and J by 9 bases, and 13 bases separated the two germline ends. Germline CDR1 is SGHRS and CDR2 is YFSETQ. This CDR3 comprises 13 residues. CDR3 nucleotides: TGCGCCAGCAGCTTGGACGCCCCTCCGGGGCAGTACTTC. Protein: CASSLDAPPGQYF.

The V gene is TRBV2, the J gene TRBJ2-1, with a tentative D call TRBD1 (5 bases). Germline V CDR1 and CDR2: SNHLY, FYNNEI. There are 14 residues in the CDR3. Trimming took off 2 bases at V and 6 bases at J, with 11 bases between the two ends. In nucleotides, the CDR3 is TGTGCCAGCAGTGAACTTCAGGGTAGCAATGAGCAGTTCTTC. Protein product: CASSELQGSNEQFF.

This sequence joins TRBV5-1 and TRBJ2-6; D is uncertain. The germline V gene encodes CDR1 SGHRS and CDR2 YFSETQ. The CDR3 consists of 14 residues. V lost 3 bases and J lost 0, with 4 bases in between. The CDR3 coding sequence is TGCGCCAGCAGCTCGAGCTCTGGGGCCAACGTCCTGACTTTC. Its protein is CASSSSSGANVLTF.

This clone is a singleton in its sample. The chain links TRBV7-8 to TRBJ2-2; a possible D gene is TRBD2 (6 bases). Per germline, CDR1 SGHVS and CDR2 FQNEAQ. Deletions cut 5 bases from V and 3 bases from J, with 16 bases between. The CDR3 loop spans 16 amino acids. The CDR3 sequence: CASSPWESGYTGELFF. The CDR3 bases are TGTGCCAGCAGCCCCTGGGAGAGCGGGTACACCGGGGAGCTGTTTTTT.

The chain uses TRBV5-1 and TRBJ1-2; 7 nucleotides agree with TRBD1. The CDR3 runs 15 residues. Germline CDR1 reads SGHRS; CDR2 reads YFSETQ. With V trimmed by 4 bases and J by 5 bases, 11 bases remained unmatched. DNA of the CDR3: TGCGCCAGCAGCACCGGACAGGCCCTAAGTTATGGCTACACCTTC. Its translation is CASSTGQALSYGYTF.

This clone was observed a few times. The J gene is TRBJ1-2, the V gene TRBV7-2; D is possibly TRBD1 (6 bases). Deletions cut 7 bases from V and 7 bases from J, with 22 bases between. The CDR3 contains 15 residues. Germline CDR1 is SGHTA and CDR2 is FQGNSA. The CDR3 DNA sequence: TGTGCCAGCACCGATACCACGGGCCAGACAGGTGGCTACACCTTC. Translated: CASTDTTGQTGGYTF.

This clone was picked up a small number of times. The CDR3 reads CASSESGGAFYAFF. As DNA, the CDR3 is TGTGCCAGCAGTGAGTCAGGGGGCGCTTTCTATGCTTTCTTT. The chain is built from TRBV25-1 and TRBJ1-1; 8 bases align to TRBD1. The ends lost 3 bases at V and 11 bases at J; junction bases unmatched: 11. The CDR3 is 14 residues long. CDR1 and CDR2 (germline): MGHDK, SYGVNS.

The chain recombines TRBV19 with TRBJ1-4, with D uncertain. Trimming left V 3 bases short and J 2 bases short, with 10 bases between. This CDR3 comprises 15 residues. Per the germline V gene, CDR1 is LNHDA and CDR2 is SQIVND (reference sequence). In DNA, the CDR3 is TGTGCCAGTAGTATTCCGGCCGGGACTAATGAAAAACTGTTTTTT. It yields the protein CASSIPAGTNEKLFF.

The gene calls are TRBV5-6 and TRBJ2-4; 14 nucleotides line up with TRBD2. Unmatched junction bases numbered 4, after V lost 5 bases and J lost 9 bases. Germline loops: CDR1 SGHDT, CDR2 YYEEEE. CDR3 length: 14 amino acids. CDR3 DNA: TGTGCCAGCAGTTCCGGACTAGCGGGGGGCATTCAGTACTTC. This translates into CASSSGLAGGIQYF.

CDR3 protein: CAISLRGLGYGYTF. The DNA of the CDR3 is TGTGCCATCAGTCTCAGGGGGTTGGGCTATGGCTACACCTTC. The chain links TRBV10-3 to TRBJ1-2; TRBD1 aligns across 7 bases. Germline V gene lookup returns CDR1 ENHRY and CDR2 SYGVKD. Germline trimming cut 5 bases from V and 4 bases from J; bases unmatched to any gene: 7. This CDR3 region has 14 residues.

The chain employs TRBV6-5 and TRBJ2-3; D is possibly TRBD2 (5 bases). Germline V lookup: CDR1 MNHEY, CDR2 SVGAGI. CDR3 length equals 13 residues. V shed 6 bases and J shed 4 bases, with 11 bases lying between them. As DNA, the CDR3 is TGTGCCAGCAGCCAACGACTATCAGATACGCAGTATTTT. Residues: CASSQRLSDTQYF.

About this clone: The junction and the germline gene differ at one end; a read error may be behind it. The chain combines TRBV28 with TRBJ1-2; D might be TRBD1 (6 bases). Germline V gene lookup returns CDR1 MDHEN and CDR2 SYDVKM. The CDR3 runs to 13 residues. DNA for the CDR3: TGTGCCAGCAGGCCAGGGCCGGGACACCCAATATGCTTC. Protein sequence: CASRPGPGHPICF.

The rearrangement links TRBV5-1 to TRBJ1-5; no definite D call. CDR3 length equals 14 residues. Per the germline V gene, CDR1 is SGHRS and CDR2 is YFSETQ. V was pared by 0 bases and J by 5 bases, with 9 bases between. The chain's CDR3 is CASSLDGSDQPQHF. The DNA of the CDR3 is TGCGCCAGCAGCTTGGACGGCAGCGATCAGCCCCAGCATTTT.